This passage covers 6 T cell receptor beta chains from one sample sequenced in a study of blood T cells in healthy people across ages. Together with a sample-barcoded 5' primer, a J-beta primer mix was included in a second PCR lasting about 7 to 11 cycles. TCRdb processed the 5' RACE reads anew with MiXCR; each CDR3 protein has one entry. The sample lists 700,000 or so distinct CDR3 sequences, 22% occurring once. Sequencing was carried out using blood. The source is a man between 70 and 80 years old in good health.

This clonotype showed up just a few times. The chain combines TRBV4-2 with TRBJ2-5; 11 nucleotides agree with TRBD2. V was clipped by 1 base and J by 0 bases; unmatched bases: 1. The length of the CDR3 is 16 residues. The germline V gene has CDR1 LGHNA and CDR2 YNFKEQ. CDR3 DNA sequence: TGTGCCAGCAGCCAAGTGACTAGCGGGAACCAAGAGACCCAGTACTTC. Translating it yields CASSQVTSGNQETQYF.

The chain employs TRBV6-6 and TRBJ2-3, with D tentatively TRBD2 (6 bases). CDR1 and CDR2 (germline): MNHNY, SVGAGI (reference sequence). V was trimmed by 5 bases and J by 0 bases, leaving 15 bases between them. CDR3 length: 16 residues. Written as DNA, the CDR3 is TGTGCCAGCAGTATACTCGGGGGTCTTAGCACAGATACGCAGTATTTT. Protein: CASSILGGLSTDTQYF.

This clonotype was counted only a few times. The CDR3 is CASSYSHPDYGYTF. CDR3 coding DNA: TGTGCCAGCAGTTACTCACACCCAGACTATGGCTACACCTTC. V is TRBV6-6 and J is TRBJ1-2; D uncertain. The germline V gene encodes CDR1 MNHNY and CDR2 SVGAGI (reference sequence). The CDR3 consists of 14 residues. The V gene lost 0 bases and the J gene lost 3 bases, with 8 bases spanning the gap.

In regard to this clonotype: One end of the junction does not line up with germline, which may come from a read error. V is TRBV6-1 and J is TRBJ2-3, with a weak D call TRBD2 (5 bases). CDR3 size: 15 residues. Looked up from germline, CDR1 is MNHNS and CDR2 is SASEGT. As DNA, the CDR3 is TGTGCCAGCAGGACTACAGTCTCTAGCACGGATACGCAGTATTTT. Translated, it gives CASRTTVSSTDTQYF.

The chain has TRBV6-5 and TRBJ1-2; the D gene is possibly TRBD1 (5 bases). The CDR3 consists of 14 residues. Trimming pared 8 bases from V and 6 bases from J, leaving 19 bases between. Germline lookup yields CDR1 MNHEY and CDR2 SVGAGI. CDR3: CASGTGLTDHGYTF. The DNA of the CDR3 is TGTGCCAGCGGAACGGGACTCACGGACCATGGCTACACCTTC.

This clonotype was found a few times. The rearrangement links TRBV7-2 to TRBJ2-2; 12 nucleotides agree with TRBD2. Germline V CDR1 and CDR2: SGHTA, FQGNSA. After removal of 5 bases from V and 7 bases from J, the junction contained 11 bases not matched to a gene. This CDR3 has 17 residues. The CDR3 region is CASSLLAGGLGDGELFF. CDR3 coding DNA: TGTGCCAGCAGCCTTCTAGCGGGGGGGCTCGGGGACGGGGAGCTGTTTTTT. The variable domain in full, completed from reference TRBV7-2 and TRBJ2-2, reads GAGVSQSPSNKVTEKGKDVELRCDPISGHTALYWYRQSLGQGLEFLIYFQGNSAPDKSGLPSDRFSAERTGGSVSTLTIQRTQQEDSAVYLCASSLLAGGLGDGELFFGEGSRLTVL.